The 19 T cell receptor beta chains given below trace back to one sample, sequenced in a study. TCRdb recomputed calls from the RT-PCR reads with MiXCR, one row per CDR3 protein. Of 550,000 to 750,000 distinct CDR3 sequences in the sample, approximately 15% were seen once. Sequenced: memory CD4+ T cells from blood. These receptor sequences come from a female donor in good health, serving as a healthy control.

The chain carries TRBV3-1 and TRBJ1-5, with no clear D. Germline loops: CDR1 LGHDT, CDR2 YNNKEL (reference sequence). Trimming took off 1 base at V and 1 base at J, with 8 bases between the two ends. The CDR3 is 15 residues long. The CDR3 loop is CASSQGWSSNQPQHF. The CDR3 region has the DNA TGTGCCAGCAGCCAAGGCTGGTCGAGCAATCAGCCCCAGCATTTT.

This clonotype has ten or more counts. J is TRBJ1-2 and V is TRBV12-3 or TRBV12-4; D possibly corresponds to TRBD1 (5 bases). The V gene lost 6 bases and the J gene lost 5 bases, with 13 bases spanning the gap. The CDR3 runs 13 residues. This CDR3 is CASSFTGVYGYTF. CDR3 nucleotide sequence: TGTGCCAGCAGCTTTACGGGGGTGTATGGCTACACCTTC.

The chain uses TRBV20-1 and TRBJ2-7; D possibly corresponds to TRBD1 (5 bases). Looked up from germline, CDR1 is DFQATT and CDR2 is SNEGSKA (reference sequence). The CDR3 sequence is 11 residues long. The germline V and J ends were trimmed by 4 bases and 9 bases, with 13 bases remaining between them. CDR3 loop: CSATQGLGQYF. CDR3 DNA: TGCAGTGCTACGCAGGGCCTCGGGCAGTACTTC.

This clonotype was seen at least ten times. The rearrangement uses TRBV5-1 and TRBJ2-2, with 11 bases aligning to TRBD2. V dropped 3 bases and J dropped 3; count of bases not matched to a gene: 4. CDR1 and CDR2 from the germline V gene are SGHRS and YFSETQ. The CDR3 contains 16 residues. The CDR3 DNA sequence: TGCGCCAGCAGCTGGGGGACTAGCGGTTACACCGGGGAGCTGTTTTTT. The encoded protein is CASSWGTSGYTGELFF.

This clonotype has just a few counts. V gene TRBV18 combines with J gene TRBJ1-1, with 7 bases that match TRBD1. V was clipped by 3 bases and J by 3 bases; unmatched bases: 4. The CDR3 totals 14 residues. CDR1 is KGHSH and CDR2 is LQKENI in the germline V gene. The CDR3 DNA reads TGTGCCAGCTCACCGGGCGGACAGGACACTGAAGCTTTCTTT. This codes for CASSPGGQDTEAFF.

With respect to this clonotype: A read error may explain this, as a much larger clone is one base away. The chain joins TRBV5-1 to TRBJ1-1, with 7 bases that match TRBD1. Germline-derived CDR1 and CDR2 are SGHRS and YFSETQ. This CDR3 is 14 amino acids long. The CDR3 region is CASSVDRLNTKAFF. The DNA of the CDR3 is TGCGCCAGCAGCGTGGACAGGCTCAACACTAAAGCTTTCTTT.

The V gene is TRBV28, the J gene TRBJ2-7; possible D gene TRBD2, 5 bases. V was clipped by 4 bases and J by 1 base, with 17 bases between them. Germline CDR1 reads MDHEN; CDR2 reads SYDVKM. The CDR3 is 16 residues long. The CDR3 nucleotides are TGTGCCAGCAGTTCCTCGTTCCATTGGGAGTCCTACGAGCAGTACTTC. It yields the protein CASSSSFHWESYEQYF.

In this sample, this clonotype turned up a few times. This chain uses TRBV12-3 or TRBV12-4 with TRBJ2-7; possible D gene TRBD1, 5 bases. V was clipped by 4 bases and J by 6 bases, with 16 bases between them. The CDR3 spans 14 residues. The CDR3 nucleotides are TGTGCCAGCAGTTCCATGGGGCTGCAGAGCGAGCAGTACTTC. Protein: CASSSMGLQSEQYF.

This clonotype came up a few times. Here the CDR3 DNA reads TGCAGTGCTAGAGATAGGTTGACCACTAGCACAGATACGCAGTATTTT. Residues: CSARDRLTTSTDTQYF. This chain connects TRBV20-1 to TRBJ2-3, with unresolved D. V lost 0 bases and J 0 bases, leaving 13 bases between the germline ends. The CDR3 runs 16 residues. The germline V gene encodes CDR1 DFQATT and CDR2 SNEGSKA (reference sequence).

The sample holds many counts of this clonotype. The DNA of the CDR3 is TGTGCCAGCAGACGGCTTTCTGGGGCCAACGTCCTGACTTTC. Protein product: CASRRLSGANVLTF. The rearrangement joins TRBV6-5 to TRBJ2-6; D is unclear. V was shortened by 6 bases and J by 1 base, with 7 bases between the two germline ends. Germline lookup yields CDR1 MNHEY and CDR2 SVGAGI. CDR3 length equals 14 residues.

There are many counts of this clonotype. The chain has TRBV6-5 and TRBJ1-3; possibly TRBD1 for D (6 bases). V was clipped by 4 bases and J by 4 bases, with 11 bases between them. The germline V gene has CDR1 MNHEY and CDR2 SVGAGI. This CDR3 contains 14 residues. The chain's CDR3 is CASSLGGLGNTIYF. In DNA form, the CDR3 reads TGTGCCAGCAGTTTAGGGGGATTGGGAAACACCATATATTTT.

This clonotype came up a few times. The rearrangement uses TRBV20-1 and TRBJ1-1; possible D gene TRBD1, 6 bases. Germline-derived CDR1 and CDR2 are DFQATT and SNEGSKA (reference sequence). The V gene lost 3 bases and the J gene lost 4 bases, with 15 bases spanning the gap. The CDR3 is made up of 14 amino acids. The CDR3 here is CSARGWEGGTEAFF. DNA of the CDR3: TGCAGTGCTAGGGGCTGGGAAGGGGGCACTGAAGCTTTCTTT.

A remark on this clonotype: Being one base from a much bigger clone, this may be a read error. CDR3: CASSFESTDTQYF. CDR3 DNA: TGTGCCAGCAGCTTTGAGAGCACAGATACGCAGTATTTT. The V call is TRBV7-9, the J call TRBJ2-3; D not resolved. V was pared by 3 bases and J by 0 bases, with 4 bases between. The CDR3 length is 13 residues. CDR1 is SEHNR and CDR2 is FQNEAQ in the germline V gene (reference sequence).

The chain has TRBV7-2 and TRBJ2-3; D unresolved. The germline V and J ends were trimmed by 3 bases and 4 bases, with 8 bases remaining between them. Germline V gives CDR1 SGHTA, CDR2 FQGNSA. This CDR3 spans 13 amino acids. The CDR3 sequence is CASSLNEADTQYF. The CDR3, as DNA: TGTGCCAGCAGCTTGAACGAGGCAGATACGCAGTATTTT.

CDR3 in amino acids: CASSFRREWTGELFF. The CDR3 DNA reads as TGTGCCAGCAGCTTTAGGAGGGAGTGGACCGGGGAGCTGTTTTTT. The chain joins TRBV7-2 to TRBJ2-2; possible D gene TRBD2, 6 bases. This CDR3 comprises 15 residues. V was clipped by 3 bases and J by 5 bases, with 13 bases between them. Germline-derived CDR1 and CDR2 are SGHTA and FQGNSA.

The J gene is TRBJ1-2, the V gene TRBV6-5, with TRBD1 identical over 8 bases. There are 18 residues in the CDR3. V gave up 2 bases and J gave up 4 bases; unmatched junction bases: 15. In germline, CDR1 is MNHEY, CDR2 SVGAGI. In DNA, the CDR3 is TGTGCCAGCAGTTACAGTTTTATAACCCCTGGGACAGGCTATGGCTACACCTTC. Its protein is CASSYSFITPGTGYGYTF.

The chain is built from TRBV20-1 and TRBJ2-5; weak D call: TRBD2 (7 bases). Trimming stripped 3 bases from V and 5 bases from J, with 16 bases between. The V gene's germline CDR1 is DFQATT and CDR2 SNEGSKA (reference sequence). The CDR3 loop spans 14 amino acids. For the CDR3, the DNA is TGCAGTGCTAGTCAGGGAGGGGGTGTCGAGACCCAGTACTTC. Translating it yields CSASQGGGVETQYF.

This clonotype came up many times. This chain joins TRBV12-3 or TRBV12-4 and TRBJ1-2; no clear D. The CDR3 consists of 12 residues. V was cut by 0 bases and J by 8 bases, with 7 bases left in between. DNA for the CDR3: TGTGCCAGCAGTTTAGCGCTGGGAGGCTACACCTTC. This gives the protein CASSLALGGYTF.

This clonotype was picked up a small number of times. This sequence joins TRBV9 and TRBJ2-1; D is undetermined. The CDR3 consists of 15 residues. The germline V and J ends were trimmed by 0 bases and 7 bases, with 14 bases remaining between them. Germline values: CDR1 SGDLS, CDR2 YYNGEE. CDR3 in amino acids: CASSVAGEAGNEQFF. CDR3 nucleotides: TGTGCCAGCAGCGTAGCGGGTGAGGCCGGGAATGAGCAGTTCTTC.